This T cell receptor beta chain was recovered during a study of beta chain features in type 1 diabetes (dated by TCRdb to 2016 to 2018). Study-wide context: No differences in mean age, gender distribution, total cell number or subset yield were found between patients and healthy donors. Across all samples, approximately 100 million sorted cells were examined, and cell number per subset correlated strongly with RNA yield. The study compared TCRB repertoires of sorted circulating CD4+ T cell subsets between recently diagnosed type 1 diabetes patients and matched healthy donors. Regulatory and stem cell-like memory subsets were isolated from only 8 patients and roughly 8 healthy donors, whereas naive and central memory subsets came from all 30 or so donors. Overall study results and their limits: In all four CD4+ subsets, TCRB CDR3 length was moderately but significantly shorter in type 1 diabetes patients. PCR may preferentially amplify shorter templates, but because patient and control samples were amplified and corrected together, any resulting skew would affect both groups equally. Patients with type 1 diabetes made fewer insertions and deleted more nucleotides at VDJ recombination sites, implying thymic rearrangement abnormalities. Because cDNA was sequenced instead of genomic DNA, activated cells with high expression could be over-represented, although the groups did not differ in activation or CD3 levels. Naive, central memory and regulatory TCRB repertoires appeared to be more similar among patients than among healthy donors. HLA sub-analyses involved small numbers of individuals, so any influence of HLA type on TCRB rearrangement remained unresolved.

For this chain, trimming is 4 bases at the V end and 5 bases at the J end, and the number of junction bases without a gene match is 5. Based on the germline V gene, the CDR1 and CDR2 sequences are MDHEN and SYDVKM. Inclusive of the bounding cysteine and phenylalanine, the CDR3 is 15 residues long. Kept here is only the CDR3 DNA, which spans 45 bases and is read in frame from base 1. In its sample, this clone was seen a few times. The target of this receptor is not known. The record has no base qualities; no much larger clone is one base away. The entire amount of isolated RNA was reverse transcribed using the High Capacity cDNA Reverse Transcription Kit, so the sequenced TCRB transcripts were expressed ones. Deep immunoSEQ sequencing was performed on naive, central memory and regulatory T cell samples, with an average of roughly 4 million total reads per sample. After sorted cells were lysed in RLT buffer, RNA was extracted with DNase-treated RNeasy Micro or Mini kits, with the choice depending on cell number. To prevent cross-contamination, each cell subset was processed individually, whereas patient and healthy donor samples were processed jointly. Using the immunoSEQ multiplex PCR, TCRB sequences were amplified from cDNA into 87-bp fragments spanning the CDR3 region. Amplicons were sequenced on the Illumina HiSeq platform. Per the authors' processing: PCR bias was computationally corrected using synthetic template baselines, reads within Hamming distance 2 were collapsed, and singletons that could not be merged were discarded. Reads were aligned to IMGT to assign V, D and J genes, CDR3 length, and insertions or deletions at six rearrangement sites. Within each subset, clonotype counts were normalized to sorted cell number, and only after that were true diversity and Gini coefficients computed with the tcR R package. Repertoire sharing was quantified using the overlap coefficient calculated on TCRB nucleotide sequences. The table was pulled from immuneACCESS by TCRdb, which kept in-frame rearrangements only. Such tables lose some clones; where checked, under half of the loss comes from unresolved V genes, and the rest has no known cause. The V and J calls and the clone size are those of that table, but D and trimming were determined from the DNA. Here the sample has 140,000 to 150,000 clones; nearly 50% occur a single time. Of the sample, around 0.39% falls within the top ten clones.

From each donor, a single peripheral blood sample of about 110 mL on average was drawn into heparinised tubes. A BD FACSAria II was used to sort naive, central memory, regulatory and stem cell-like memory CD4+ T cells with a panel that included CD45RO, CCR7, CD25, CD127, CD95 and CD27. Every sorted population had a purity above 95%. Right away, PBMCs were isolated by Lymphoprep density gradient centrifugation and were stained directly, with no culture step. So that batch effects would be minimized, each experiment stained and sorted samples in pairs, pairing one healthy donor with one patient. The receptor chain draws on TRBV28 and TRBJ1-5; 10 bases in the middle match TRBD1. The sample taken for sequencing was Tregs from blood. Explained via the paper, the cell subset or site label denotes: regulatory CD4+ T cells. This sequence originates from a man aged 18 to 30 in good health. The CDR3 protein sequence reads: CASSWGQGWDQPQHF. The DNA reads TGTGCCAGCAGTTGGGGACAGGGGTGGGATCAGCCCCAGCATTTT.